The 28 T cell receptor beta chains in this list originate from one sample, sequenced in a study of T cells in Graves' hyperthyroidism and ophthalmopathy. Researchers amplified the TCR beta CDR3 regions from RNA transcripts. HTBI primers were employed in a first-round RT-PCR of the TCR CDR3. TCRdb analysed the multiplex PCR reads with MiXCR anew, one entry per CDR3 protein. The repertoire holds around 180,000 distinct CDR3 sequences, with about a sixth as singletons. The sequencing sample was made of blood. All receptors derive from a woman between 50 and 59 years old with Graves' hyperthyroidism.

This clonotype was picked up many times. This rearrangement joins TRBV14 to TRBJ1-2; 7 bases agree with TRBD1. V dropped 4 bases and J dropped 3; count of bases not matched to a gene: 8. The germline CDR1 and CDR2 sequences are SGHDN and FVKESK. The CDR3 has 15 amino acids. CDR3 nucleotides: TGTGCCAGCAGCCCGTTAGGACAGGAATACTATGGCTACACCTTC. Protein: CASSPLGQEYYGYTF.

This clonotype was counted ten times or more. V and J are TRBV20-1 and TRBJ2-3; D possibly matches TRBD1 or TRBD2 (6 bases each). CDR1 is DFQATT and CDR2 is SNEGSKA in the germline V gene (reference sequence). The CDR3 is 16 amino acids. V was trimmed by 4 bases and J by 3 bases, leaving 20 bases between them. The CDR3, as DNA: TGCAGTGCTACAGGGGCGGGGCATAGGGTTACAGATACGCAGTATTTT. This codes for CSATGAGHRVTDTQYF.

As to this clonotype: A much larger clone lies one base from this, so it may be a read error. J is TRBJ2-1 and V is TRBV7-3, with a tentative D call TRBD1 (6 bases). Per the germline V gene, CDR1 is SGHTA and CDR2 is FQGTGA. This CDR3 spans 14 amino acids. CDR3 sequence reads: CANSPTQGFHEQFF. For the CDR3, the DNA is TGTGCCAACAGCCCAACGCAGGGGTTCCATGAGCAGTTCTTC. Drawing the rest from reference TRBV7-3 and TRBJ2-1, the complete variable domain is GAGVSQTPSNKVTEKGKYVELRCDPISGHTALYWYRQSLGQGPEFLIYFQGTGAADDSGLPNDRFFAVRPEGSVSTLKIQRTERGDSAVYLCANSPTQGFHEQFFGPGTRLTVL.

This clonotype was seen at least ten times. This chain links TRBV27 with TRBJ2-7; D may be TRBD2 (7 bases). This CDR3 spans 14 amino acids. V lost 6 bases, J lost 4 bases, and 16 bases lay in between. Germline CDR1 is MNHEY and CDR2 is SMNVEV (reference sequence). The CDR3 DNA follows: TGTGCCAGCAGCCGAGGGGGGGCTCCTTACGAGCAGTACTTC. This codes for CASSRGGAPYEQYF.

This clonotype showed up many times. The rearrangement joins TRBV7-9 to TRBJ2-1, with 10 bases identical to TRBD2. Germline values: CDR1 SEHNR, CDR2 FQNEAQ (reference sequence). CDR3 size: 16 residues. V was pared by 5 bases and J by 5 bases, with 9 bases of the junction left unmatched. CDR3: CASSPLAGVNHNEQFF. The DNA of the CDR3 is TGTGCCAGCAGCCCTCTAGCGGGGGTTAACCACAATGAGCAGTTCTTC.

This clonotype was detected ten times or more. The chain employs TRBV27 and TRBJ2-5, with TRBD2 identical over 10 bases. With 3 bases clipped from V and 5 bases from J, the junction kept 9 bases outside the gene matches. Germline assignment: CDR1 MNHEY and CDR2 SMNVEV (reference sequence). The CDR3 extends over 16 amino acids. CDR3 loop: CASSFLGLAARETQYF. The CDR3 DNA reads TGTGCCAGCAGTTTCCTCGGACTAGCGGCTCGGGAGACCCAGTACTTC.

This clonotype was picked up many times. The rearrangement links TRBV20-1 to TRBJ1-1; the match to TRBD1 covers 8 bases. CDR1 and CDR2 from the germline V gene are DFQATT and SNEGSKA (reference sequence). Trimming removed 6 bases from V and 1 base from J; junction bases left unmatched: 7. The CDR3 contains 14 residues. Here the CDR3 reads CSALSGTGNTEAFF. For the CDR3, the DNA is TGCAGTGCACTATCCGGGACAGGGAACACTGAAGCTTTCTTT.

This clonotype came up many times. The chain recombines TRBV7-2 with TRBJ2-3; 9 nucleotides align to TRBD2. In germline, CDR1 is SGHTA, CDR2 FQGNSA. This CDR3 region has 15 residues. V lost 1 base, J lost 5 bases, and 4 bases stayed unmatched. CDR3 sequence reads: CASSLVRGGRDTQYF. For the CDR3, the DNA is TGTGCCAGCAGCTTAGTGCGGGGGGGCAGAGATACGCAGTATTTT.

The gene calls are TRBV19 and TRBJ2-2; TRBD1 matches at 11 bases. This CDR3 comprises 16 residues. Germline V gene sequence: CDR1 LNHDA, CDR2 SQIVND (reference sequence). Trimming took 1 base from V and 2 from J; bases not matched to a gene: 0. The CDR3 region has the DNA TGTGCCAGTAGTATAGGGACAGGGGGCAACACCGGGGAGCTGTTTTTT. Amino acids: CASSIGTGGNTGELFF.

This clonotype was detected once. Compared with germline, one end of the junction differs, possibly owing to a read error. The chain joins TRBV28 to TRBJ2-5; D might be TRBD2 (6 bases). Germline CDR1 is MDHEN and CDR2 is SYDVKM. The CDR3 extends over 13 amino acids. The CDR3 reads CASSLGLKVGGNF. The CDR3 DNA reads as TGTGCCAGCAGTTTAGGACTGAAAGTGGGGGGAAACTTC.

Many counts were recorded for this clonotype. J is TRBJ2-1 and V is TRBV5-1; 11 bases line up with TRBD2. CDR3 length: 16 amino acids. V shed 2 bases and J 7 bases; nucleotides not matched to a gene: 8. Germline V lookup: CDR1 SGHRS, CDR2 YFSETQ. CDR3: CASSFLIAGGTNEQFF. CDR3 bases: TGCGCCAGCAGCTTCTTGATAGCGGGGGGGACGAATGAGCAGTTCTTC.

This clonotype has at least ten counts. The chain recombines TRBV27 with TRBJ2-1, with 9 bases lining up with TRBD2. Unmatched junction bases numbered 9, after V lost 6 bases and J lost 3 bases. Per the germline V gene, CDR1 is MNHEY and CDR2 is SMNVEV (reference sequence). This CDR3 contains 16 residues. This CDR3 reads CASSLYLAGFYNEQFF. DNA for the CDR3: TGTGCCAGCAGCCTTTATCTAGCGGGGTTCTACAATGAGCAGTTCTTC.

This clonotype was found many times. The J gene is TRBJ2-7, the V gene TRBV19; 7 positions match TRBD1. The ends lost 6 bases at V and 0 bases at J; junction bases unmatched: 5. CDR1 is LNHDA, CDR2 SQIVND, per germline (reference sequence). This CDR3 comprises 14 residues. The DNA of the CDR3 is TGTGCCAGTAGAACCGGGACAGCCTCCTACGAGCAGTACTTC. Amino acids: CASRTGTASYEQYF.

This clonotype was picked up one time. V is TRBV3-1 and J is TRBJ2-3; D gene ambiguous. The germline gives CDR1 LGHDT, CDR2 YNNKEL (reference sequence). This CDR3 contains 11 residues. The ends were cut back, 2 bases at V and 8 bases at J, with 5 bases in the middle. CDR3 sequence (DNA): TGTGCCAGCAGCCAATCTCTTACGCAGTATTTT. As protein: CASSQSLTQYF.

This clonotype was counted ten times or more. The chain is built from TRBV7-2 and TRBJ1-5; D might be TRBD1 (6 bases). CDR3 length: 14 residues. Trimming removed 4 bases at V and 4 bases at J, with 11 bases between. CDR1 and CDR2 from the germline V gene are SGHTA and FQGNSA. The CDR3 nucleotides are TGTGCCAGCAGCTACACAGGGACTAATCAGCCCCAGCATTTT. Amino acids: CASSYTGTNQPQHF.

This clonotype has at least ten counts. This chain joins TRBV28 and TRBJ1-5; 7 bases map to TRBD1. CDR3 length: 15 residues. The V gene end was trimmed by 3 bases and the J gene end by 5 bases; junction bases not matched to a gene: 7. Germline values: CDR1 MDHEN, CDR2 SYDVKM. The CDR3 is CASSFKGQAYQPQHF. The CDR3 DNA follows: TGTGCCAGCAGTTTTAAAGGACAGGCCTATCAGCCCCAGCATTTT.

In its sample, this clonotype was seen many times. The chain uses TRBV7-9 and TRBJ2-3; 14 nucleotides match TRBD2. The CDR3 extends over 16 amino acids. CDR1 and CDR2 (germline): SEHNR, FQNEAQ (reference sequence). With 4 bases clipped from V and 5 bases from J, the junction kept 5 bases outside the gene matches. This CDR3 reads CASSWTSGGSLDTQYF. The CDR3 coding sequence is TGTGCCAGCAGCTGGACTAGCGGGGGGTCCCTAGATACGCAGTATTTT.

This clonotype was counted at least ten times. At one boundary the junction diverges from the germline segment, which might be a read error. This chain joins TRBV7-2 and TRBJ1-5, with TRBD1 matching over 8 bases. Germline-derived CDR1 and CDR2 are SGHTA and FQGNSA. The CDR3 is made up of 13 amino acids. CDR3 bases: TGTGTCAGCAGCTCTCAGGGGGCTCAGCCCCAGCATTTT. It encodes CVSSSQGAQPQHF.

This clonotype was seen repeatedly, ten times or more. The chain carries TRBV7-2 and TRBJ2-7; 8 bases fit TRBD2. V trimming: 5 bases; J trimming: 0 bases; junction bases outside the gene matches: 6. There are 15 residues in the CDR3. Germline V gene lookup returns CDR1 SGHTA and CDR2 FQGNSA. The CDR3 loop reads CASSLGSGGSYEQYF. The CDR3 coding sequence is TGTGCCAGCAGCCTGGGGAGCGGGGGCTCCTACGAGCAGTACTTC.

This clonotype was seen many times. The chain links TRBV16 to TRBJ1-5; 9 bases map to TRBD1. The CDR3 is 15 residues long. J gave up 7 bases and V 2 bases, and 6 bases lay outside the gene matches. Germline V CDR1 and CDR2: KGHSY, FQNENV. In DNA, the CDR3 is TGTGCCAGCAGCCAAACAGGGGGCTCTCGCCAGCCCCAGCATTTT. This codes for CASSQTGGSRQPQHF.

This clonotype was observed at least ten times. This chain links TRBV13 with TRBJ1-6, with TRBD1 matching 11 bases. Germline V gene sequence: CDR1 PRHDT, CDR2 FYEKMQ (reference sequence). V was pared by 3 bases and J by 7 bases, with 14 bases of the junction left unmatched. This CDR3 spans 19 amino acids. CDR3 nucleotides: TGTGCCAGCAGCTTCTCGGACAGGGGGCGCATTTTTATAAATTCACCCCTCCACTTT. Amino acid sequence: CASSFSDRGRIFINSPLHF.

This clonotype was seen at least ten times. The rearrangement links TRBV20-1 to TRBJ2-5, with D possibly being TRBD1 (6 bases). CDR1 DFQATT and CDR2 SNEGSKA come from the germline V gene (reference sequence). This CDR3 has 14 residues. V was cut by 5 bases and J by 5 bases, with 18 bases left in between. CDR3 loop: CSAPNAGGGETQYF. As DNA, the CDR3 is TGCAGTGCTCCCAATGCTGGGGGCGGGGAGACCCAGTACTTC.

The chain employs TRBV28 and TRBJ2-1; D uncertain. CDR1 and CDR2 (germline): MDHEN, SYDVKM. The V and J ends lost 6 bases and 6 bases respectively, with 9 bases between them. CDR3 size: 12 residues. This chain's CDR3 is CASSPLTNEQFF. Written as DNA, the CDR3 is TGTGCCAGCAGCCCTCTTACCAATGAGCAGTTCTTC.

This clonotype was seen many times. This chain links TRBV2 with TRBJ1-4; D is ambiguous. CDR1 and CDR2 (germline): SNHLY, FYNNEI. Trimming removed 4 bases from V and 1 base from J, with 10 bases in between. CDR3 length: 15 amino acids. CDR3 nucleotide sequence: TGTGCCAGCAGTGTGGAGGGAGGAACTAATGAAAAACTGTTTTTT. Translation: CASSVEGGTNEKLFF. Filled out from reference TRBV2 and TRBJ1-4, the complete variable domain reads EPEVTQTPSHQVTQMGQEVILRCVPISNHLYFYWYRQILGQKVEFLVSFYNNEISEKSEIFDDQFSVERPDGSNFTLKIRSTKLEDSAMYFCASSVEGGTNEKLFFGSGTQLSVL.

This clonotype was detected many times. CDR3 nucleotides: TGCGCCAGCAGTATCTCTAGCGGGGCCGGGGAGCTGTTTTTT. Protein product: CASSISSGAGELFF. The chain combines TRBV5-1 with TRBJ2-2, with TRBD2 matching 9 bases. The CDR3 is made up of 14 amino acids. Trimming cost V 5 bases and J 6 bases; bases outside gene matches: 5. Germline CDR1 reads SGHRS; CDR2 reads YFSETQ.

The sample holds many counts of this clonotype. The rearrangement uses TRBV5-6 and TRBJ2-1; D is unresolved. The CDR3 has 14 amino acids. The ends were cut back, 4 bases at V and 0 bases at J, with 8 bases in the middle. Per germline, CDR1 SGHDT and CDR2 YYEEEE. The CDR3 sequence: CASSLESSYNEQFF. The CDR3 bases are TGTGCCAGCAGCCTAGAGAGCTCCTACAATGAGCAGTTCTTC.

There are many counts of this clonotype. CDR3 in amino acids: CASSWHSVLNTEAFF. CDR3 coding DNA: TGTGCCAGCAGCTGGCACTCGGTCTTGAACACTGAAGCTTTCTTT. The rearrangement links TRBV6-2 or TRBV6-3 to TRBJ1-1; D is unclear. The CDR3 runs 15 residues. CDR1 and CDR2 from the germline V gene are MNHEY and SVGEGT. With 6 bases removed from V and 0 bases from J, the gap between germline ends came to 14 bases.

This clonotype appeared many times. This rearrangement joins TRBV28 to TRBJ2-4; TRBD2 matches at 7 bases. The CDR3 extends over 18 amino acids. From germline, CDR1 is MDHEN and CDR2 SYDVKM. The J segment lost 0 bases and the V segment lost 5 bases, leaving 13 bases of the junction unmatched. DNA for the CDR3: TGTGCCAGCAGTCCATGGGGGGGGAAACGTCTAGCCAAAAACATTCAGTACTTC. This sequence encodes CASSPWGGKRLAKNIQYF.